This T cell receptor (beta chain) was captured by sequencing in a study of cytomegalovirus exposure and HLA in healthy donors. In this sample, this clone turned up a few times. The antigen is undetermined. The CDR3 sequence is 12 residues long. Germline CDR1 is MNHNS and CDR2 is SASEGT. Trimming took 5 bases from V and 5 from J; bases not matched to a gene: 2. A multiplex PCR was run with 60 Vbeta primers and 13 Jbeta primers. Sequencing was performed with immunoSEQ multiplex PCR; in TCRdb, only in-frame clones are kept and a portion is missing. The table includes 90,000 to 150,000 clones, roughly 82% detected once. General study results and limits: Common viral pathogens seemed to be connected with several of the most significant clusters, according to a later analysis.

V usage is TRBV6-1 and J usage is TRBJ2-7; 8 bases fit TRBD1. This TCR derives from a man aged 35 to 55 in good health and CMV-seropositive. Sequencing was done on a sample of PBMCs. CDR3 residues: CASSRQGNEQYF. CDR3 nucleotide sequence: TGTGCCAGCAGTCGACAGGGGAACGAGCAGTACTTC.